The TCR beta chain under discussion was sequenced for a study of T cells in localized non-small cell lung cancer. Points from the study as a whole: The tumor had only one region sequenced, so heterogeneity remains possible. Uninvolved neighboring lung showed the greatest T cell clonality, exceeding tumor. Median roughly 57 top-100 tumor clones were shared with paired adjacent lung. Blood T cell density predicted longer survival; adjacent-lung clonality, shorter.

There are a few counts of this clone. Its antigen is not known. The CDR3 totals 13 residues. J was trimmed by 2 bases and V by 3 bases; bases with no gene match: 0. CDR1 and CDR2 (germline): SGHNT, YENEEA. Only in-frame clones appear in the TCRdb table, and some are missing; sequencing was by immunoSEQ multiplex PCR. In the table there are some 20,000 clones, 87% of which are singletons. J is TRBJ1-2 and V is TRBV11-3; 7 bases map to TRBD1. The receptor was derived from a man aged 40-75 years with stage II squamous cell lung carcinoma. The source was PBMCs, collected before any cancer treatment. The CDR3 DNA reads TGTGCCAGCAGCTTGGACAGGAACTATGGCTACACCTTC. This translates into CASSLDRNYGYTF.